The sequence of this T cell receptor (beta chain) was determined in a study of blood T cell repertoires in COVID-19. Whole-study context: T cells, B-cell-depleted T cells, or PBMCs provided the cDNA or gDNA that served as material.

The method was immunoSEQ multiplex PCR; TCRdb's version includes in-frame clones alone and lacks a portion of them. Found here are under 250,000 clones, roughly 83% of them singletons; the top ten hold 5.5% to 6%. The origin of this receptor is a woman older than 75 with COVID-19, enrolled during active disease. Sequenced material: peripheral blood.

The CDR3 sequence is CASSRGRNTEAFF. The CDR3 DNA sequence: TGTGCCAGCAGTCGGGGTCGGAACACTGAAGCTTTCTTT. The chain employs TRBV2 and TRBJ1-1, with no clear D. Trimming stripped 5 bases from V and 1 base from J, with 8 bases between. Germline CDR1 reads SNHLY; CDR2 reads FYNNEI. The CDR3 is 13 amino acids. Looking up the rest from reference TRBV2 and TRBJ1-1 gives the full variable domain: EPEVTQTPSHQVTQMGQEVILRCVPISNHLYFYWYRQILGQKVEFLVSFYNNEISEKSEIFDDQFSVERPDGSNFTLKIRSTKLEDSAMYFCASSRGRNTEAFFGQGTRLTVV.